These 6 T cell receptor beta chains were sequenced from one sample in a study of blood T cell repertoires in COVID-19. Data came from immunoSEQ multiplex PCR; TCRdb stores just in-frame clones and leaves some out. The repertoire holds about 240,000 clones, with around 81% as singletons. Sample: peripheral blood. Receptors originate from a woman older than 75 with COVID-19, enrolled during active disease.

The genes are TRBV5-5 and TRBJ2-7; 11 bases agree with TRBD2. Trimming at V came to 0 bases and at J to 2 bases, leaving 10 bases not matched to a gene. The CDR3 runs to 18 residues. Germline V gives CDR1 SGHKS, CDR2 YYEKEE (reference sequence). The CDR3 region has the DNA TGTGCCAGCAGCTTGGATCTACAACGACTAGCGGGGACCTACGAGCAGTACTTC. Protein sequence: CASSLDLQRLAGTYEQYF.

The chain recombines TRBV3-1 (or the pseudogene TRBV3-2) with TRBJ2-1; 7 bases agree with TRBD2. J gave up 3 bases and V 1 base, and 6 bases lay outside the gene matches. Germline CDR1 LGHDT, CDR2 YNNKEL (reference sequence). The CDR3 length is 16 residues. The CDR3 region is CASSQAGGSGYNEQFF. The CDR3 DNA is TGTGCCAGCAGCCAAGCCGGGGGGAGTGGCTACAATGAGCAGTTCTTC.

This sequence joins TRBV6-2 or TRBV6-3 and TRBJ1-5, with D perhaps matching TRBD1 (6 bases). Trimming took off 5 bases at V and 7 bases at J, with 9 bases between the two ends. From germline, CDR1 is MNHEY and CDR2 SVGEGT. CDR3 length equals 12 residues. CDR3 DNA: TGTGCCAGCAGTCACAGGGAGCAGCCCCAGCATTTT. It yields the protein CASSHREQPQHF.

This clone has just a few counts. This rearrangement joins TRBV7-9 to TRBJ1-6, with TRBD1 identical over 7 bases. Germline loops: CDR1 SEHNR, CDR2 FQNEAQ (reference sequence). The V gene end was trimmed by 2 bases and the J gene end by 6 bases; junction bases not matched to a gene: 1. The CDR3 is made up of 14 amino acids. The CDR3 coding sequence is TGTGCCAGCAGCTTACAGGGGGGTAATTCACCCCTCCACTTT. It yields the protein CASSLQGGNSPLHF.

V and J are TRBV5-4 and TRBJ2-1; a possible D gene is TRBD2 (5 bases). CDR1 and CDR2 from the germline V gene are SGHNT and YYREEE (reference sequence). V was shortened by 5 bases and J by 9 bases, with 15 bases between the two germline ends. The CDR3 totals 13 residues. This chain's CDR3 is CASSLTEVGEQFF. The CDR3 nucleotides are TGTGCCAGCAGTTTGACGGAGGTAGGTGAGCAGTTCTTC.

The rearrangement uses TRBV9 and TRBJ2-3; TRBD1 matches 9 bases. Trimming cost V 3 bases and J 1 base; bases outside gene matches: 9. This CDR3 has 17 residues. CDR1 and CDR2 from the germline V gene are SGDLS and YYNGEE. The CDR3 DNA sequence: TGTGCCAGCAGCGCGCCCACAGGGGGCAGGGGCACAGATACGCAGTATTTT. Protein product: CASSAPTGGRGTDTQYF. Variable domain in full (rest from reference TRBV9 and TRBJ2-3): DSGVTQTPKHLITATGQRVTLRCSPRSGDLSVYWYQQSLDQGLQFLIQYYNGEERAKGNILERFSAQQFPDLHSELNLSSLELGDSALYFCASSAPTGGRGTDTQYFGPGTRLTVL.